The rows below give T cell receptor beta chains drawn from one sample of a study of T cells in Graves' hyperthyroidism and ophthalmopathy. TCRdb ran MiXCR on the multiplex PCR reads and lists one entry per CDR3 protein. The sample lists about 400,000 distinct CDR3 sequences; 15% were seen once. What was sequenced was blood. The receptors come from a woman aged 25 to 45 with Graves' hyperthyroidism. CDR3s include the opening cysteine and the closing phenylalanine or tryptophan. D genes are given only for firm matches. Size is stated for part of the rows, as once, few or many counts, or as a class when the clone is expanded.

j_call clone_size v_call d_call cdr3_aa cdr3_nt
TRBJ2-5 few TRBV6-1 . CASSDLGEDNQETQYF TGTGCCAGCAGTGATTTGGGGGAGGACAACCAAGAGACCCAGTACTTC
TRBJ2-7 . TRBV29-1 . CSVEPASQGLPYEQYF TGCAGCGTCGAACCGGCCTCACAGGGCCTGCCCTACGAGCAGTACTTC
TRBJ2-7 . TRBV7-8 . CASRHGEYEQYF TGTGCCAGCAGGCACGGTGAATACGAGCAGTACTTC
TRBJ2-5 many TRBV30 . CAWSVLSVGETQYF TGTGCCTGGAGTGTACTAAGCGTGGGAGAGACCCAGTACTTC
TRBJ1-6 . TRBV5-1 TRBD1 CASTLAGQSGSPLHF TGCGCCAGCACCTTAGCGGGACAGTCGGGATCACCCCTCCACTTT
TRBJ2-6 . TRBV3-1 . CASSQADSNSGANVLTF TGTGCCAGCAGCCAAGCTGACTCTAACTCTGGGGCCAACGTCCTGACTTTC
TRBJ2-3 few TRBV6-1 . CASRPPGGTNTQYF TGTGCCAGCAGACCCCCGGGGGGCACAAATACGCAGTATTTT
TRBJ2-5 few TRBV19 TRBD1 CASSIGQGAKTQYF TGTGCCAGTAGTATCGGGCAGGGGGCGAAGACCCAGTACTTC
TRBJ2-5 . TRBV27 . CASRGQTSPYQETQYF TGTGCCAGCAGGGGCCAGACAAGCCCGTACCAAGAGACCCAGTACTTC
TRBJ2-1 . TRBV5-6 TRBD2 CASSPITSALHSYNEQFF TGTGCCAGCAGCCCGATAACTAGCGCTCTCCACTCCTACAATGAGCAGTTCTTC
TRBJ2-7 many TRBV11-2 . CASRGEGAQKYEQYF TGTGCCAGTCGTGGGGAGGGGGCCCAAAAATACGAGCAGTACTTC
TRBJ2-7 many TRBV5-1 . CASSLAPPPTYEQYF TGCGCCAGCAGCTTGGCCCCCCCCCCAACCTACGAGCAGTACTTC
TRBJ1-2 many TRBV3-1 . CASSQEVYGYTF TGTGCCAGCAGCCAAGAGGTCTATGGCTACACCTTC
TRBJ2-5 . TRBV5-1 . CASSLTTSGQETQYF TGCGCCAGCAGCTTAACGACTAGTGGCCAAGAGACCCAGTACTTC
TRBJ2-7 many TRBV27 . CASSLGPNSYEQYF TGTGCCAGCAGTTTAGGCCCGAACTCCTACGAGCAGTACTTC
TRBJ2-7 . TRBV24-1 TRBD1 CATSDSDRAYEQYF TGTGCCACCAGTGACTCGGACAGGGCGTACGAGCAGTACTTC
TRBJ2-5 many TRBV20-1 . CSARDALLVVETQYF TGCAGTGCTAGAGATGCGCTCCTGGTCGTAGAGACCCAGTACTTC
TRBJ1-5 many TRBV20-1 . CSARMGGQPQHF TGCAGTGCTAGAATGGGCGGTCAGCCCCAGCATTTT
TRBJ2-1 many TRBV6-1 TRBD2 CARHELAGGPGEQFF TGTGCCAGACATGAGCTAGCGGGAGGACCCGGTGAGCAGTTCTTC
TRBJ2-7 many TRBV28 TRBD1 CASSSSGQGYGEQYF TGTGCCAGCAGTTCCTCGGGACAGGGCTACGGGGAGCAGTACTTC
TRBJ2-1 . TRBV9 TRBD2 CASSAQPGGRDRTYNEQFF TGTGCCAGCAGCGCCCAACCGGGGGGGCGGGACCGGACCTACAATGAGCAGTTCTTC
TRBJ2-3 many TRBV6-1 TRBD2 CASSHGTSGSGPDTQYF TGTGCCAGCAGTCACGGGACTAGCGGGAGTGGACCAGATACGCAGTATTTT
TRBJ2-1 many TRBV18 . CASSLGRASSYNEQFF TGTGCCAGCTCTTTGGGCCGAGCGAGCTCCTACAATGAGCAGTTCTTC
TRBJ2-3 few TRBV15 . CATSRDIGGGEDTQYF TGTGCCACCAGCAGAGATATTGGTGGTGGAGAAGATACGCAGTATTTT
TRBJ2-2 few TRBV2 . CASSLGGPPGELFF TGTGCCAGCAGCCTCGGAGGTCCTCCCGGGGAGCTGTTTTTT
TRBJ2-5 many TRBV7-3 . CASSAGVGLETQYF TGTGCCAGCAGCGCAGGGGTGGGGTTGGAGACCCAGTACTTC
TRBJ2-1 many TRBV5-1 TRBD2 CASRYILAVSNEQFF TGCGCCAGCAGATATATACTAGCGGTATCCAATGAGCAGTTCTTC
TRBJ2-2 few TRBV24-1 . CATSDLMGNTGELFF TGTGCCACCAGTGATTTGATGGGGAACACCGGGGAGCTGTTTTTT
TRBJ2-3 . TRBV19 TRBD1 CASSRPQGPSTDTQYF TGTGCCAGTAGTAGACCACAGGGGCCAAGCACAGATACGCAGTATTTT
TRBJ2-1 . TRBV27 . CASSSTLSSYNEQFF TGTGCCAGCAGTTCGACTCTGAGCTCCTACAATGAGCAGTTCTTC
TRBJ1-1 few TRBV5-1 TRBD1 CASSLAGQGMTEAFF TGCGCCAGCAGCTTGGCCGGACAGGGGATGACTGAAGCTTTCTTT
TRBJ2-7 few TRBV28 . CASSLRAGGPYEQYF TGTGCCAGCAGTTTAAGGGCAGGAGGCCCTTACGAGCAGTACTTC
TRBJ2-7 . TRBV3-1 TRBD2 CASTLAGGREQYF TGTGCCAGCACCTTAGCGGGAGGGCGTGAGCAGTACTTC
TRBJ2-7 . TRBV5-1 TRBD1 CASSYLGDSYEQYF TGCGCCAGCAGCTACCTGGGGGACAGCTACGAGCAGTACTTC
TRBJ1-4 . TRBV19 . CASSTSLDLLNEKLFF TGTGCCAGTAGTACTTCGCTTGACCTACTGAATGAAAAACTGTTTTTT
TRBJ1-4 few TRBV28 . CASSTSRIGEKLFF TGTGCCAGCAGCACCTCACGGATCGGAGAAAAACTGTTTTTT
TRBJ2-3 many TRBV20-1 . CSARKTGFLPYTQYF TGCAGTGCTAGAAAAACGGGATTCCTCCCGTATACGCAGTATTTT
TRBJ2-3 . TRBV4-1 . CASSRGDRTSDTQYF TGCGCCAGCAGCAGGGGGGACAGAACCTCAGATACGCAGTATTTT
TRBJ2-7 few TRBV29-1 TRBD1 CGVAGGSYEQYF TGCGGCGTTGCAGGGGGTAGCTACGAGCAGTACTTC
TRBJ2-7 many TRBV6-1 . CASSPGGASYEQYF TGTGCCAGCAGCCCCGGCGGTGCCTCCTACGAGCAGTACTTC
TRBJ2-1 many TRBV28 . CASTFGVNEQFF TGTGCCAGCACCTTTGGGGTTAATGAGCAGTTCTTC
TRBJ1-1 many TRBV6-1 . CASSPPTGNTEAFF TGTGCCAGCAGTCCTCCGACAGGGAACACTGAAGCTTTCTTT
TRBJ2-1 many TRBV7-2 TRBD2 CASSLGAAGGYNEQFF TGTGCCAGCAGCTTAGGGGCAGCGGGAGGCTACAATGAGCAGTTCTTC
TRBJ2-5 many TRBV28 TRBD1 CASRLQGRETQYF TGTGCCAGCAGGTTACAGGGGAGAGAGACCCAGTACTTC
TRBJ2-1 few TRBV27 . CASSPGTLSYNEQFF TGTGCCAGCAGTCCCGGGACACTTTCCTACAATGAGCAGTTCTTC
TRBJ1-3 . TRBV7-8 . CASSLDRVDTGNTIYF TGTGCCAGCAGCTTAGACAGGGTAGATACTGGAAACACCATATATTTT
TRBJ2-1 few TRBV7-9 . CASSPGEQFF TGTGCCAGCAGCCCTGGTGAGCAGTTCTTC
TRBJ2-7 many TRBV7-2 . CASSFVNYEQYF TGTGCCAGCAGCTTCGTCAACTACGAGCAGTACTTC
TRBJ2-5 . TRBV18 TRBD2 CASSPGDSGRKVGTQYF TGTGCCAGCTCACCGGGAGATAGCGGGAGGAAAGTGGGGACCCAGTACTTC
TRBJ2-2 many TRBV6-1 . CASSASRGGTAGELFF TGTGCCAGCAGTGCATCGAGAGGGGGAACCGCCGGGGAGCTGTTTTTT